This T cell receptor beta chain was sequenced during a study of T cells in Graves' hyperthyroidism and ophthalmopathy. The source material, RNA transcripts, was used to amplify TCR beta CDR3 regions. Using the HTBI primer set, a first-round RT-PCR was run on the TCR CDR3. TCRdb recomputed calls from the multiplex PCR reads with MiXCR, one row per CDR3 protein. The sample shows a few hundred thousand distinct CDR3 sequences, roughly 46% of them seen only once. In its sample, this clonotype was seen many times. V lost 4 bases and J lost 2; bases outside the gene matches: 8. The V gene's germline CDR1 is SEHNR and CDR2 FQNEAQ (reference sequence). There are 15 residues in the CDR3.

This chain connects TRBV7-9 to TRBJ2-7; the match to TRBD1 covers 7 bases. Sequenced input: peripheral blood or thyroid tissue (not recorded which). The receptor comes from a woman between 18 and 29 years old with Graves' hyperthyroidism. Here the CDR3 reads CASSSFGQAAYEQYF. Written as DNA, the CDR3 is TGTGCCAGCAGCTCATTCGGACAGGCCGCCTACGAGCAGTACTTC.